A few counts support the clone carrying this T cell receptor beta chain. This entry is derived from a study of blood T cell repertoires in COVID-19. Across the study: Sites in the United States, Italy and Spain provided acute and convalescent COVID-19 samples. Sources were T cells, B-cell-depleted T cells, or PBMCs; the material itself was cDNA or gDNA.

Germline values: CDR1 WNHNN, CDR2 SYGVQD (reference sequence). The CDR3 is made up of 15 amino acids. With V trimmed by 5 bases and J by 8 bases, 8 bases remained unmatched. In the original analysis: Amplification of reference gene primers was used by the study to estimate nucleated cell counts. Profiled with immunoSEQ multiplex PCR; TCRdb holds only in-frame clones, not every one. For V, J and clone size, that table is used; D and trimming come from the DNA. Found here are 200,000 to 300,000 clones, 83% of them singletons; the top ten hold more than 5.5%. Sequenced material: peripheral blood. The receptor comes from a human donor in a cohort sampled during active COVID-19. The rearrangement joins TRBV10-1 to TRBJ2-1, with TRBD2 identical over 11 bases. The CDR3 spells CASSLSGGADYEQFF. As DNA, the CDR3 is TGCGCCAGCAGTCTTAGCGGGGGGGCCGATTATGAGCAGTTCTTC.